This T cell receptor (beta chain) originates from a study of PD-1 blockade in classical Hodgkin lymphoma. Every one of the patients relapsed after autologous stem cell transplantation (brentuximab vedotin exposure was variable). The CDR3 has 14 amino acids. Trimming cost V 0 bases and J 7 bases, with 10 bases left between them. The V gene's germline CDR1 is LNHDA and CDR2 SQIVND (reference sequence). About this clone: What it binds is unknown.

Points from the study as a whole: Complete responders started with a diversity level that resembled newly diagnosed patients at baseline. CD4+ TCR diversity, unlike CD8+, climbed significantly by C4D1.

TCRdb's copy holds only in-frame clones and misses some; the assay was immunoSEQ multiplex PCR. The table records around 91,000 clones, roughly four fifths of them present only once. Source: peripheral blood mononuclear cells (PBMCs), taken before the second cycle of nivolumab. The rearrangement joins TRBV19 to TRBJ2-4, with D perhaps matching TRBD1 (6 bases). This sequence originates from a human donor with classical Hodgkin lymphoma. The CDR3 sequence: CASSIEGADNIQYF. The CDR3 nucleotides read TGTGCCAGTAGTATAGAGGGGGCAGATAACATTCAGTACTTC.